Listed below are T cell receptor beta chains from one sample, sequenced in a study of blood T cell repertoires in COVID-19. Produced via immunoSEQ multiplex PCR; TCRdb's table is partial and in-frame only. In the table there are 210,000 or so clones, approximately 87% of which are singletons. The sequenced material came from peripheral blood. The receptors were sampled from a woman aged 45-65 years with acute or convalescent COVID-19. The CDR3 runs from the conserved cysteine through the conserved F or W. The order of the fields is J gene, CDR3 length, D gene, V gene, clone size, CDR3 protein, CDR3 DNA. A D gene is named only where the DNA matches it firmly. Size tells how often a clone was seen (once, few, many) or the class of an expanded clone, and some rows leave it out.

j_gene: TRBJ1-2; len: 16; d_gene: NA; v_gene: TRBV5-6; abundance: once; CDR3aa: CASSLVGTAGSYGYTF; CDR3nt: TGTGCCAGCAGCTTGGTGGGCACAGCGGGATCATACGGCTACACCTTC
j_gene: TRBJ1-1; len: 14; d_gene: NA; v_gene: TRBV18; abundance: NA; CDR3aa: CASSPMTENTEAFF; CDR3nt: TGTGCCAGCTCACCAATGACTGAGAACACTGAAGCTTTCTTT
j_gene: TRBJ2-7; len: 18; d_gene: NA; v_gene: TRBV28; abundance: NA; CDR3aa: CASSFPGRGDLISYEQYF; CDR3nt: TGTGCCAGCAGTTTTCCAGGCAGGGGCGATCTTATCTCCTACGAGCAGTACTTC
j_gene: TRBJ2-7; len: 13; d_gene: NA; v_gene: TRBV7-9; abundance: NA; CDR3aa: CASSLANVYEQYF; CDR3nt: TGTGCCAGCAGCTTGGCCAATGTCTACGAGCAGTACTTC
j_gene: TRBJ2-3; len: 16; d_gene: TRBD2; v_gene: TRBV18; abundance: NA; CDR3aa: CASSNGLAGTRDTQYF; CDR3nt: TGTGCCAGCTCAAACGGACTAGCGGGAACAAGAGATACGCAGTATTTT
j_gene: TRBJ2-1; len: 16; d_gene: TRBD2; v_gene: TRBV10-3; abundance: NA; CDR3aa: CAIREGAGGPHNEQFF; CDR3nt: TGTGCCATCAGGGAAGGGGCGGGAGGGCCCCACAATGAGCAGTTCTTC
j_gene: TRBJ1-6; len: 15; d_gene: NA; v_gene: TRBV5-1; abundance: NA; CDR3aa: CASSFQGEPNSPLHF; CDR3nt: TGCGCCAGCAGCTTTCAGGGTGAACCCAATTCACCCCTCCACTTT
j_gene: TRBJ2-1; len: 15; d_gene: NA; v_gene: TRBV6-2/TRBV6-3; abundance: NA; CDR3aa: CASSLGGTGGSEQFF; CDR3nt: TGTGCCAGCAGCCTAGGAGGGACTGGTGGGTCTGAGCAGTTCTTC
j_gene: TRBJ1-1; len: 16; d_gene: TRBD1; v_gene: TRBV10-3; abundance: NA; CDR3aa: CAISEGPTGGNTEAFF; CDR3nt: TGTGCCATCAGTGAAGGCCCGACAGGGGGGAACACTGAAGCTTTCTTT
j_gene: TRBJ2-3; len: 15; d_gene: NA; v_gene: TRBV5-4; abundance: NA; CDR3aa: CASSLEGGGLDTQYF; CDR3nt: TGTGCCAGCAGCTTGGAAGGGGGGGGCCTAGATACGCAGTATTTT
j_gene: TRBJ2-5; len: 16; d_gene: TRBD2; v_gene: TRBV7-9; abundance: many; CDR3aa: CASSFTTSGSRETQYF; CDR3nt: TGTGCCAGCAGCTTCACGACTAGCGGGAGTAGGGAGACCCAGTACTTC
j_gene: TRBJ1-2; len: 13; d_gene: TRBD1; v_gene: TRBV6-5; abundance: few; CDR3aa: CASSYGQDYGYTF; CDR3nt: TGTGCCAGCAGTTACGGACAGGACTATGGCTACACCTTC
j_gene: TRBJ2-3; len: 16; d_gene: NA; v_gene: TRBV4-3; abundance: NA; CDR3aa: CASSLRLAVSTDTQYF; CDR3nt: TGCGCCAGCAGCCTACGGCTAGCAGTTAGCACAGATACGCAGTATTTT
j_gene: TRBJ2-3; len: 15; d_gene: TRBD2; v_gene: TRBV5-1; abundance: NA; CDR3aa: CASSLSGGLQDTQYF; CDR3nt: TGCGCCAGCAGCCTTAGCGGGGGGTTACAAGATACGCAGTATTTT
j_gene: TRBJ2-1; len: 14; d_gene: NA; v_gene: TRBV5-6; abundance: NA; CDR3aa: CASSLGGSYNEQFF; CDR3nt: TGTGCCAGCAGCTTGGGAGGCTCCTACAATGAGCAGTTCTTC
j_gene: TRBJ1-4; len: 14; d_gene: TRBD1; v_gene: TRBV10-3; abundance: once; CDR3aa: CAISGTGVEEKLFF; CDR3nt: TGTGCCATCAGTGGGACAGGGGTAGAGGAAAAACTGTTTTTT
j_gene: TRBJ2-7; len: 13; d_gene: NA; v_gene: TRBV10-2; abundance: NA; CDR3aa: CASTDHGSGEQYF; CDR3nt: TGCGCCAGCACCGACCACGGGTCCGGCGAGCAGTACTTC
j_gene: TRBJ2-3; len: 12; d_gene: NA; v_gene: TRBV11-3; abundance: NA; CDR3aa: CASSLDISTQYF; CDR3nt: TGTGCCAGCAGCTTAGATATATCCACGCAGTATTTT
j_gene: TRBJ2-3; len: 16; d_gene: TRBD2; v_gene: TRBV5-1; abundance: NA; CDR3aa: CASSLRPGGSTDTQYF; CDR3nt: TGCGCCAGCAGCTTGAGGCCGGGAGGGAGCACAGATACGCAGTATTTT
j_gene: TRBJ2-7; len: 15; d_gene: NA; v_gene: TRBV7-2; abundance: NA; CDR3aa: CASSLGGSGSYEQYF; CDR3nt: TGTGCCAGCAGCTTAGGTGGGAGTGGGTCCTACGAGCAGTACTTC
j_gene: TRBJ2-3; len: 12; d_gene: NA; v_gene: TRBV7-6; abundance: NA; CDR3aa: CASSSRADTQYF; CDR3nt: TGTGCCAGCAGCTCCAGGGCAGATACGCAGTATTTT
j_gene: TRBJ1-2; len: 13; d_gene: NA; v_gene: TRBV7-2; abundance: once; CDR3aa: CASSFVTNYGYTF; CDR3nt: TGTGCCAGCAGCTTCGTTACAAACTATGGCTACACCTTC
j_gene: TRBJ1-2; len: 13; d_gene: NA; v_gene: TRBV2; abundance: NA; CDR3aa: CASSVNRLNGYTF; CDR3nt: TGTGCCAGCAGTGTGAACAGGTTAAATGGCTACACCTTC
j_gene: TRBJ2-1; len: 15; d_gene: TRBD2; v_gene: TRBV9; abundance: NA; CDR3aa: CASSASGLVTNEQFF; CDR3nt: TGTGCCAGCAGCGCTTCGGGACTAGTGACCAATGAGCAGTTCTTC
j_gene: TRBJ1-3; len: 16; d_gene: NA; v_gene: TRBV10-3; abundance: NA; CDR3aa: CAISVATPRSGNTIYF; CDR3nt: TGTGCCATCAGTGTCGCAACACCACGCTCTGGAAACACCATATATTTT
j_gene: TRBJ2-7; len: 15; d_gene: NA; v_gene: TRBV2; abundance: NA; CDR3aa: CASSEVGRGSYEQYF; CDR3nt: TGTGCCAGCAGTGAAGTGGGTCGCGGCTCCTACGAGCAGTACTTC
j_gene: TRBJ2-1; len: 16; d_gene: TRBD2; v_gene: TRBV7-2; abundance: NA; CDR3aa: CASSPRVAGGEIEQFF; CDR3nt: TGTGCCAGCAGCCCGCGGGTAGCGGGAGGAGAAATTGAGCAGTTCTTC
j_gene: TRBJ1-2; len: 15; d_gene: TRBD1; v_gene: TRBV3-1/TRBV3-2; abundance: NA; CDR3aa: CASRDFGQGLYGYTF; CDR3nt: TGTGCCAGCAGGGACTTCGGACAGGGACTCTATGGCTACACCTTC
j_gene: TRBJ2-7; len: 15; d_gene: NA; v_gene: TRBV3-1/TRBV3-2; abundance: NA; CDR3aa: CASSQRTDLSYEQYF; CDR3nt: TGTGCCAGCAGCCAAAGGACAGATTTGTCCTACGAGCAGTACTTC
j_gene: TRBJ2-1; len: 15; d_gene: NA; v_gene: TRBV9; abundance: NA; CDR3aa: CASSVEGVAYNEQFF; CDR3nt: TGTGCCAGCAGCGTAGAGGGGGTGGCCTACAATGAGCAGTTCTTC
j_gene: TRBJ1-2; len: 13; d_gene: TRBD1; v_gene: TRBV7-2; abundance: NA; CDR3aa: CASSSAGGYGYTF; CDR3nt: TGTGCCAGCAGCTCCGCAGGGGGCTATGGCTACACCTTC
j_gene: TRBJ2-3; len: 15; d_gene: NA; v_gene: TRBV30; abundance: NA; CDR3aa: CAWSISGYGTDTQYF; CDR3nt: TGTGCCTGGAGTATCTCGGGTTATGGCACAGATACGCAGTATTTT
j_gene: TRBJ2-5; len: 15; d_gene: TRBD2; v_gene: TRBV29-1; abundance: NA; CDR3aa: CSVRSGTLYQETQYF; CDR3nt: TGCAGCGTTCGGAGCGGGACCTTATACCAAGAGACCCAGTACTTC
j_gene: TRBJ2-3; len: 16; d_gene: TRBD2; v_gene: TRBV9; abundance: NA; CDR3aa: CASSVVPSGRSDTQYF; CDR3nt: TGTGCCAGCAGCGTAGTGCCTAGCGGGAGAAGCGATACGCAGTATTTT
j_gene: TRBJ1-6; len: 15; d_gene: NA; v_gene: TRBV5-1; abundance: once; CDR3aa: CASSLEQELNSPLHF; CDR3nt: TGCGCCAGCAGCTTGGAACAGGAGCTCAATTCACCCCTCCACTTT
j_gene: TRBJ1-2; len: 13; d_gene: TRBD1; v_gene: TRBV9; abundance: few; CDR3aa: CASSATGVGGYTF; CDR3nt: TGTGCCAGCAGCGCGACAGGGGTCGGTGGCTACACCTTC
j_gene: TRBJ2-1; len: 13; d_gene: NA; v_gene: TRBV3-1/TRBV3-2; abundance: NA; CDR3aa: CASSHDGRGEQFF; CDR3nt: TGTGCCAGCAGCCACGACGGGAGAGGTGAGCAGTTCTTC
j_gene: TRBJ1-2; len: 11; d_gene: NA; v_gene: TRBV30; abundance: NA; CDR3aa: CAWSVSYGYTF; CDR3nt: TGTGCCTGGAGCGTATCCTATGGCTACACCTTC
j_gene: TRBJ1-2; len: 13; d_gene: TRBD1; v_gene: TRBV30; abundance: NA; CDR3aa: CAWSVQGDGGYTF; CDR3nt: TGTGCCTGGAGTGTACAGGGGGACGGTGGCTACACCTTC
j_gene: TRBJ2-5; len: 13; d_gene: TRBD1; v_gene: TRBV5-1; abundance: NA; CDR3aa: CATRTGVKETQYF; CDR3nt: TGCGCCACCCGGACAGGGGTTAAAGAGACCCAGTACTTC
j_gene: TRBJ2-5; len: 15; d_gene: NA; v_gene: TRBV3-1/TRBV3-2; abundance: once; CDR3aa: CASSQGASDPETQYF; CDR3nt: TGTGCCAGCAGCCAAGGTGCTAGCGACCCAGAGACCCAGTACTTC
j_gene: TRBJ1-5; len: 16; d_gene: NA; v_gene: TRBV5-5; abundance: many; CDR3aa: CASSLRPPGQNQPQHF; CDR3nt: TGTGCCAGCAGCTTGCGGCCCCCGGGACAAAATCAGCCCCAGCATTTT
j_gene: TRBJ1-2; len: 13; d_gene: NA; v_gene: TRBV28; abundance: NA; CDR3aa: CASGAVLPYGYTF; CDR3nt: TGTGCCAGCGGGGCAGTCCTGCCCTATGGCTACACCTTC
j_gene: TRBJ2-5; len: 16; d_gene: TRBD1; v_gene: TRBV14; abundance: once; CDR3aa: CASSQDLDRGGETQYF; CDR3nt: TGTGCCAGCAGCCAAGATTTGGACAGGGGAGGCGAGACCCAGTACTTC
j_gene: TRBJ1-6; len: 15; d_gene: TRBD1; v_gene: TRBV19; abundance: NA; CDR3aa: CASSPVDRGNSPLHF; CDR3nt: TGTGCCAGTAGTCCGGTTGACAGGGGGAATTCACCCCTCCACTTT
j_gene: TRBJ2-7; len: 13; d_gene: NA; v_gene: TRBV5-4; abundance: NA; CDR3aa: CATQGTNGYEQYF; CDR3nt: TGTGCCACTCAGGGGACAAACGGCTACGAGCAGTACTTC
j_gene: TRBJ2-3; len: 15; d_gene: TRBD1; v_gene: TRBV10-1; abundance: NA; CDR3aa: CASSRGGRNTDTQYF; CDR3nt: TGCGCCAGCAGTCGAGGGGGCCGGAACACAGATACGCAGTATTTT
j_gene: TRBJ1-4; len: 10; d_gene: NA; v_gene: TRBV20-1; abundance: NA; CDR3aa: CSAPGEKLFF; CDR3nt: TGCAGTGCTCCGGGGGAAAAACTGTTTTTT
j_gene: TRBJ2-7; len: 15; d_gene: TRBD2; v_gene: TRBV3-1/TRBV3-2; abundance: NA; CDR3aa: CASSQDSGGSYEQYF; CDR3nt: TGTGCCAGCAGCCAAGATTCGGGAGGGAGCTACGAGCAGTACTTC
j_gene: TRBJ1-5; len: 16; d_gene: TRBD1; v_gene: TRBV6-2/TRBV6-3; abundance: NA; CDR3aa: CASSYGSRGQYQPQHF; CDR3nt: TGTGCCAGCAGTTACGGGAGCAGGGGACAGTATCAGCCCCAGCATTTT
j_gene: TRBJ1-1; len: 14; d_gene: NA; v_gene: TRBV12-2; abundance: NA; CDR3aa: CASRFRTMITEAFF; CDR3nt: TGTGCAAGTCGCTTTCGGACAATGATCACTGAAGCTTTCTTT